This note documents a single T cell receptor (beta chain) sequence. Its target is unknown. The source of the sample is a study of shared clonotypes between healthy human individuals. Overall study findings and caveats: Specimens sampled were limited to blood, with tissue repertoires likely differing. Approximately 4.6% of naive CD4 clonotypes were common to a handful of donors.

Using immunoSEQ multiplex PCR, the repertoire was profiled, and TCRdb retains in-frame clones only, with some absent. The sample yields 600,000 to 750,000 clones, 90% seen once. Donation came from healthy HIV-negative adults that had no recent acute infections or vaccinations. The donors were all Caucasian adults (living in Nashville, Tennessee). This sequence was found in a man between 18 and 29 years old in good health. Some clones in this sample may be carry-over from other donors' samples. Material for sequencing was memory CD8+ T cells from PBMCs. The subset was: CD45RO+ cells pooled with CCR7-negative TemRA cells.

The CDR3 is CASGWTDSNSYNEQFF. Written as DNA, the CDR3 is TGTGCTAGTGGTTGGACGGACAGCAACTCCTACAATGAGCAGTTCTTC. The chain uses TRBV12-5 and TRBJ2-1; possible D gene TRBD1, 6 bases. The CDR3 loop spans 16 amino acids. The germline CDR1 and CDR2 sequences are LGHNT and FRNRAP. Trimming stripped 4 bases from V and 0 bases from J, with 13 bases between.